The entry that follows covers one T cell receptor beta chain sequence. Its cognate antigen is unknown. The sample originates from a study of CD8+ T cells in alopecia areata. Study conclusions and caveats: Possibly because of HLA-related factors, TCR sharing was less clear across patients than in mice. Scalp sample data also include resident alphabeta T cells from normal skin.

As part of sample collection, lesional scalp punch biopsies and peripheral blood were taken from alopecia areata patients. The researchers isolated CD4+ and CD8+ T cells from PBMCs by sorting. Germline assignment: CDR1 LNHDA and CDR2 SQIVND (reference sequence). The CDR3 runs to 13 residues. V was trimmed by 5 bases and J by 0 bases, leaving 7 bases between them. After isolation, RNA underwent reverse transcription to generate cDNA as the sequencing template. Libraries were prepared by immunoSEQ multiplex PCR; TCRdb keeps only in-frame clonotypes and omits some of them. Altogether 20,000 to 30,000 clones are present, 52% being singletons, with the ten largest covering roughly 31%.

The sequence came from a human donor with alopecia areata. Sequencing used NKG2D-high CD8+ T cells sorted from blood. The V and J genes are TRBV19 and TRBJ2-5; no reliable D call. In nucleotides, the CDR3 is TGTGCCAGTAGTGTCGTGCACCAAGAGACCCAGTACTTC. Amino acids: CASSVVHQETQYF.